This TCR beta chain was sequenced in a study of CD8+ T cells in alopecia areata. Across the study: Tofacitinib ran for 6 to 18 months before 6 months off drug. Broader study findings: Lesional scalp, notably in alopecia totalis/universalis, had clonality above that of normal scalp. Between patients, shared TCR sequences were less clear than in mice. This was possibly due in part to HLA diversity in the patient population.

As concerns this clone: Antigen: not known.

Alopecia areata patients provided lesional scalp punch biopsies and peripheral blood, both collected for the study. Reverse transcription of extracted RNA yielded cDNA, which provided the sequencing template. Only in-frame clones appear in the TCRdb table, and some are missing; sequencing was by immunoSEQ multiplex PCR. Of 110,000 to 150,000 clones listed, about half were seen once; the top ten hold about 1%. This TCR derives from a human donor with alopecia areata. Sequenced material: CD4+ T cells sorted from blood, taken at week 0.

The CDR3 nucleotides read TGCGCCAGCAGCCAAGAGGGCGGCCGCGGAACAGAGACCCAGTACTTC. Translating it yields CASSQEGGRGTETQYF. The rearrangement uses TRBV4-1 and TRBJ2-5; D is ambiguous. There are 16 residues in the CDR3. The V gene lost 0 bases and the J gene lost 4 bases, with 15 bases spanning the gap. Germline values: CDR1 MGHRA, CDR2 YSYEKL.